This T cell receptor (beta chain) was retrieved from a study of tumor and adjacent non-tumor tissue in lung cancer. This CDR3 has 15 amino acids. In germline, CDR1 is PRHDT, CDR2 FYEKMQ (reference sequence). No cell sorting was done before RNA was extracted from the tissue. Study results and limitations: Normal lung showed higher cumulative top 100 clone frequency than tumor.

A word on this clonotype: Its antigen is currently unknown. At one of its ends the junction is not consistent with the germline gene, which may arise from a read error.

TCRbeta libraries were built with three rounds of nested PCR, modified from ARM-PCR. TCRdb fed the multiplex PCR reads into MiXCR, producing one record per CDR3 protein. The sample carries 65,000 to 75,000 distinct CDR3 sequences, roughly 73% recorded once. The rearrangement uses TRBV13 and TRBJ2-1; maybe TRBD2 (6 bases). The sequenced sample was lung tumor tissue. The source is a man aged 55 to 70 with non-small cell lung cancer. The CDR3 DNA reads TGTGCCAGCAGTTCCCCGACTAGAAGGGCCAATGAGGAGTTCTTC. Amino acids: CASSSPTRRANEEFF.